This entry features one TCR beta chain sequence. This is likely a read error, given that the CDR3 carries no conserved phenylalanine or tryptophan at its end. The sample is drawn from a study of human T cells and chemical hapten exposure. MiXCR, run by TCRdb on the RACE reads, gives a single entry per CDR3 protein. The data hold 250,000 or so distinct CDR3 sequences, with 7.5% to 9% observed a single time. Stated time point: pre-sensitization, week 0. Treatment indicated: therapeutic diphenylcyclopropenone sensitization with weekly scalp DPC. Total RNA came from unfractionated whole blood. The receptor was isolated from a woman in her 40s with alopecia areata. Some clones in this sample may be carry-over from other donors' samples. The sequencing used whole blood, collected in connection with sensitization to the hapten diphenylcyclopropenone (DPC).

CDR3 loop: CASSYSVIEQFS. The DNA for the CDR3 is TGTGCCAGCAGTTACTCGGTCATCGAGCAGTTCTCC. V usage is TRBV6-2 or TRBV6-3 and J usage is TRBJ2-1, with D unresolved. Trimming removed 0 bases at V and 10 bases at J, with 7 bases between. The V gene's germline CDR1 is MNHEY and CDR2 SVGEGT. This CDR3 comprises 12 residues.